The source of this T cell receptor beta chain is a study of cytotoxic CD8 clonotypes in ibrutinib-treated CLL. Turning to the study itself: Researchers reported about 10 relapsed/refractory and fewer than 16 treatment-naive patients, 17 to 18 of them IGHV unmutated. Response samples were obtained once patients had received a median around 12 months of treatment, range 6 to 36. General study points: Age-matched healthy donor levels were exceeded by baseline clonality, which tracked circulating CD8+ T-cell counts.

Germline V lookup: CDR1 SEHNR, CDR2 FQNEAQ (reference sequence). Trimming pared 0 bases from V and 9 bases from J, leaving 15 bases between. This CDR3 has 15 residues. On this clone itself: Its antigen is not known.

Generated by immunoSEQ multiplex PCR, the TCRdb table keeps only in-frame clones and is missing some. This table has around 330,000 clones, roughly 67% appearing once. Sequencing was performed on PBMCs, taken after 36 months of ibrutinib treatment. The receptor was isolated from a human donor with chronic lymphocytic leukemia. The chain employs TRBV7-9 and TRBJ2-1; possibly TRBD1 for D (5 bases). The chain's CDR3 is CASSLAARVLGEQFF. The CDR3 DNA is TGTGCCAGCAGCTTAGCGGCCAGGGTGTTAGGTGAGCAGTTCTTC.